A single sample is the source of the 3 T cell receptor beta chains below, sequenced in a study of T cells in Graves' hyperthyroidism and ophthalmopathy. Amplification of TCR beta CDR3 regions used RNA as the template. HTBI primers were employed in a first-round RT-PCR of the TCR CDR3. A single record per CDR3 protein comes from TCRdb applying MiXCR to the multiplex PCR reads. This sample has about 610,000 distinct CDR3 sequences; roughly 14% occur once, and the top ten carry 3.5% to 4.5%. Specimen: blood. The origin of the receptors is a woman aged 40 to 55 with Graves' ophthalmopathy.

The V call is TRBV12-3 or TRBV12-4, the J call TRBJ1-1, with D perhaps matching TRBD1 (6 bases). This CDR3 is 13 amino acids long. Trimming removed 6 bases at V and 11 bases at J, with 19 bases between. CDR3 loop: CASSPGQEGEAFF. CDR3 DNA sequence: TGTGCCAGCAGCCCAGGTCAGGAGGGGGAGGCTTTCTTT.

This clonotype was recorded many times. This sequence joins TRBV7-8 and TRBJ1-5; 12 bases agree with TRBD1. With V trimmed by 0 bases and J by 0 bases, 3 bases remained unmatched. From germline, CDR1 is SGHVS and CDR2 FQNEAQ. This CDR3 spans 18 amino acids. CDR3 region: CASSLAGTGGHSNQPQHF. CDR3 bases: TGTGCCAGCAGCTTAGCCGGGACAGGGGGCCATAGCAATCAGCCCCAGCATTTT.

This chain uses TRBV2 with TRBJ2-2; 9 nucleotides align to TRBD2. The germline V gene encodes CDR1 SNHLY and CDR2 FYNNEI. The CDR3 loop spans 16 amino acids. Trimming took 7 bases from V and 4 from J; bases not matched to a gene: 10. CDR3: CASTEPAGGVTGELFF. CDR3 bases: TGTGCCAGCACCGAGCCGGCGGGAGGGGTCACCGGGGAGCTGTTTTTT.